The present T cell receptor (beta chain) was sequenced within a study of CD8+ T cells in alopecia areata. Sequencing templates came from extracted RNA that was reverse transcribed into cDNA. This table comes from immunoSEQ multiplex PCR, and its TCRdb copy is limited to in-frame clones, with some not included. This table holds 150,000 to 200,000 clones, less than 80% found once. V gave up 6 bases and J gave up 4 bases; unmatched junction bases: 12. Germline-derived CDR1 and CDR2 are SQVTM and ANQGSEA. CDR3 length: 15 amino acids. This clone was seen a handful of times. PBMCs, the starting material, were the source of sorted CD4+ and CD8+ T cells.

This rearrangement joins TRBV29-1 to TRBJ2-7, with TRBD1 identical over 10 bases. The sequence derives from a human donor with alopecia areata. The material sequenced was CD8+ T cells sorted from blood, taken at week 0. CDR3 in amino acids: CSVELTGQGPYEQYF. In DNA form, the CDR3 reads TGCAGCGTGGAATTGACGGGACAGGGGCCATACGAGCAGTACTTC.